These 10 T cell receptor beta chains were all obtained from the same sample, sequenced in a study of blood T cells in healthy people across ages. A sample-barcoded 5' primer and a J-beta primer mix were used in a second PCR of roughly 7 to 11 cycles. TCRdb used MiXCR to reprocess the 5' RACE reads, holding one entry per CDR3 protein. The sample yields 1 million or so distinct CDR3 sequences, 40% to 45% seen once. The specimen was blood. The receptors stem from a woman aged 60 to 75 in good health.

A few counts support this clonotype. The CDR3 here is CASSLASSPSYEQYF. CDR3 sequence (DNA): TGTGCCAGCAGCTTAGCGTCCTCGCCCTCCTACGAGCAGTACTTC. The rearrangement uses TRBV7-9 and TRBJ2-7; D call uncertain. There are 15 residues in the CDR3. Trimming removed 0 bases from V and 0 bases from J, with 9 bases in between. Germline V gene data show CDR1 as SEHNR and CDR2 as FQNEAQ (reference sequence).

This clonotype was counted many times. The chain links TRBV11-2 to TRBJ1-2; D not certain. The CDR3 runs to 12 residues. V was shortened by 0 bases and J by 8 bases, with 7 bases between the two germline ends. CDR1 is SGHAT, CDR2 FQNNGV, per germline. The DNA for the CDR3 is TGTGCCAGCAGCTTAGATCTTATAGGCTACACCTTC. It is translated as CASSLDLIGYTF.

The chain recombines TRBV27 with TRBJ1-6; D is undetermined. Germline V gene data show CDR1 as MNHEY and CDR2 as SMNVEV (reference sequence). Trimming took off 2 bases at V and 7 bases at J, with 12 bases between the two ends. This CDR3 region has 15 residues. In DNA, the CDR3 is TGTGCCAGCAGTTTAATTGGGCTGACAAATTCACCCCTCCACTTT. Translating gives CASSLIGLTNSPLHF.

The CDR3 reads CASSLSGARNTEAFF. DNA of the CDR3: TGTGCCAGCAGCTTATCAGGGGCGAGGAACACTGAAGCTTTCTTT. The chain couples TRBV7-9 to TRBJ1-1; tentatively, D is TRBD1 (6 bases). V lost 2 bases, J lost 1 base, and 11 bases lay in between. In germline, CDR1 is SEHNR, CDR2 FQNEAQ (reference sequence). This CDR3 is 15 amino acids long.

This clonotype was counted only a few times. The chain combines TRBV4-2 with TRBJ2-3; 12 nucleotides line up with TRBD2. The germline gives CDR1 LGHNA, CDR2 YNFKEQ. The CDR3 spans 18 residues. V shed 0 bases and J 5 bases; nucleotides not matched to a gene: 9. The CDR3 DNA sequence: TGTGCCAGCAGCCAAGATCTGACTAGCGGGGGTCCTGAAGATACGCAGTATTTT. Translation: CASSQDLTSGGPEDTQYF.

There are a few counts of this clonotype. The chain is built from TRBV15 and TRBJ2-6; D is unclear. The V and J ends lost 0 bases and 4 bases respectively, with 7 bases between them. Germline lookup yields CDR1 LNHNV and CDR2 YYDKDF (reference sequence). The CDR3 runs to 15 residues. The DNA of the CDR3 is TGTGCCACCAGCAGAGATTACCCAGGGGCCAACGTCCTGACTTTC. Amino acids: CATSRDYPGANVLTF.

This clonotype was counted a few times. V usage is TRBV20-1 and J usage is TRBJ2-7, with a possible D match to TRBD2 (6 bases). The CDR3 totals 14 residues. The V gene lost 4 bases and the J gene lost 0 bases, with 13 bases spanning the gap. In germline, CDR1 is DFQATT, CDR2 SNEGSKA (reference sequence). The CDR3 DNA reads as TGCAGTGCTAAGGCGGGACCGGTCTCCTACGAGCAGTACTTC. Translation gives CSAKAGPVSYEQYF.

The chain carries TRBV7-9 and TRBJ2-5, with 8 positions matching TRBD1. The CDR3 is 15 amino acids. V lost 8 bases, J lost 11 bases, and 19 bases stayed unmatched. Germline CDR1 and CDR2: SEHNR and FQNEAQ (reference sequence). CDR3 nucleotides: TGTGCCAGCCAGGGGGGACAGGAGAAGTTTAATGAGCAGTACTTC. Protein: CASQGGQEKFNEQYF.

Only a few counts were recorded for this clonotype. The V gene is TRBV10-3, the J gene TRBJ1-1, with unresolved D. Germline V gene data show CDR1 as ENHRY and CDR2 as SYGVKD. There are 13 residues in the CDR3. V lost 7 bases and J lost 5, with 14 bases in between. DNA of the CDR3: TGTGCCATCAAATCGGGTAATCGAACTGAAGCTTTCTTT. It is translated as CAIKSGNRTEAFF.

This clonotype occurred a few times. The chain couples TRBV7-6 to TRBJ2-7; D is undetermined. CDR3 length equals 14 residues. Germline V gives CDR1 SGHVS, CDR2 FNYEAQ. V lost 5 bases to trimming and J lost 0 bases, with 11 bases between them. The CDR3 nucleotides are TGTGCCAGCAGCGATCCATACAACTCCTACGAGCAGTACTTC. Translation gives CASSDPYNSYEQYF.